The 27 T cell receptor beta chains in this list originate from one sample, sequenced in a study of neurological immune-mediated disorders. TCRdb ran MiXCR on the 5' RACE reads and lists one entry per CDR3 protein. The table has 15,000 to 20,000 distinct CDR3 sequences, about 7.5% seen once. Sequencing used CD8+ T cells from blood. Source of these receptors: a woman aged 30 to 39 with HTLV-1-associated myelopathy (HAM/TSP).

This clonotype was counted many times. V is TRBV9 and J is TRBJ1-1, with a possible D match to TRBD1 (6 bases). CDR3 size: 15 residues. The germline V gene encodes CDR1 SGDLS and CDR2 YYNGEE. V lost 3 bases and J lost 4, with 16 bases in between. CDR3 bases: TGTGCCAGCAGCGCCGGGATCGGCAGGGGCACTGAAGCTTTCTTT. This gives the protein CASSAGIGRGTEAFF.

This clonotype was observed many times. The V and J genes are TRBV7-8 and TRBJ2-3, with TRBD2 identical over 8 bases. Looked up from germline, CDR1 is SGHVS and CDR2 is FQNEAQ. The CDR3 runs 16 residues. The trim removed 4 bases at V and 2 bases at J, leaving 8 bases unmatched. The CDR3 sequence is CASSSIGGGITDTQYF. DNA of the CDR3: TGTGCCAGCAGCTCGATCGGCGGGGGGATCACAGATACGCAGTATTTT.

This clonotype was found many times. The chain links TRBV20-1 to TRBJ2-1, with D possibly matching TRBD1 (6 bases). Trimming removed 1 base from V and 5 bases from J, with 15 bases in between. The CDR3 is 15 amino acids. From germline, CDR1 is DFQATT and CDR2 SNEGSKA (reference sequence). The CDR3 loop is CSARVTSGTNNEQFF. The CDR3 DNA reads as TGCAGTGCTAGAGTCACTTCCGGGACAAACAATGAGCAGTTCTTC.

This clonotype was counted at least ten times. The chain has TRBV2 and TRBJ1-2; 8 bases map to TRBD1. Germline V lookup: CDR1 SNHLY, CDR2 FYNNEI. The CDR3 length is 16 residues. With V trimmed by 0 bases and J by 4 bases, 7 bases remained unmatched. The CDR3 coding sequence is TGTGCCAGCAGTGAAGCGTCTGCAGGGGGCTTCTATGGCTACACCTTC. It specifies CASSEASAGGFYGYTF.

This clonotype is labeled medium-sized (0.01 to 0.1%). The V call is TRBV2, the J call TRBJ2-1; a possible D gene is TRBD1 (6 bases). Between the trimmed V and J ends, which lost 6 bases and 4 bases, there was a span of 22 bases. Germline V gene lookup returns CDR1 SNHLY and CDR2 FYNNEI. This CDR3 has 17 residues. The CDR3 region is CASRPVQGLGSYNEQFF. The CDR3 nucleotides read TGTGCCAGCAGACCAGTACAGGGTTTGGGCTCTTACAATGAGCAGTTCTTC.

Many counts were recorded for this clonotype. The J gene is TRBJ1-1, the V gene TRBV29-1, with a possible D match to TRBD1 (6 bases). V shed 1 base and J shed 4 bases, with 19 bases lying between them. The CDR3 has 16 amino acids. The germline CDR1 and CDR2 sequences are SQVTM and ANQGSEA. In DNA, the CDR3 is TGCAGCGTTGAAGGGGGGCCCACTACTTCGGGCACTGAAGCTTTCTTT. Its translation is CSVEGGPTTSGTEAFF.

This clonotype rates as medium-sized. The rearrangement uses TRBV2 and TRBJ2-4, with TRBD1 matching 10 bases. Germline V gene sequence: CDR1 SNHLY, CDR2 FYNNEI. The V segment lost 6 bases and the J segment 2 bases; nucleotides outside the gene matches: 7. The CDR3 is made up of 16 amino acids. CDR3 in amino acids: CASSQGQGVSKNIQYF. CDR3 bases: TGTGCCAGCAGCCAAGGACAGGGGGTCTCCAAAAACATTCAGTACTTC.

This clonotype showed up just a few times. V usage is TRBV7-8 and J usage is TRBJ1-6; 7 bases fit TRBD1. Germline CDR1 reads SGHVS; CDR2 reads FQNEAQ. V lost 5 bases, J lost 0 bases, and 16 bases stayed unmatched. The CDR3 is 20 amino acids. In nucleotides, the CDR3 is TGTGCCAGCAGCAACCCCGTAGGACAGGAGTCTAGCTCCTATAATTCACCCCTCCACTTT. Amino acid sequence: CASSNPVGQESSSYNSPLHF.

This clonotype was counted ten times or more. This chain links TRBV2 with TRBJ1-2; D not certain. Germline loops: CDR1 SNHLY, CDR2 FYNNEI. V was shortened by 8 bases and J by 8 bases, with 12 bases between the two germline ends. The CDR3 totals 11 residues. The CDR3 loop reads CASFVWEGYTF. In DNA form, the CDR3 reads TGTGCCAGCTTCGTTTGGGAAGGCTACACCTTC.

In this sample, this clonotype turned up many times. V is TRBV20-1 and J is TRBJ1-2; the D is unclear. The CDR3 length is 14 residues. V lost 4 bases, J lost 4 bases, and 16 bases lay in between. The germline V gene has CDR1 DFQATT and CDR2 SNEGSKA (reference sequence). The CDR3 nucleotides are TGCAGTGCTACCCATAAACAGTTCCGCTATGGCTACACCTTC. It specifies CSATHKQFRYGYTF.

The rearrangement uses TRBV20-1 and TRBJ2-3, with 8 bases matching TRBD2. There are 14 residues in the CDR3. The ends lost 3 bases at V and 4 bases at J; junction bases unmatched: 6. Germline V gene lookup returns CDR1 DFQATT and CDR2 SNEGSKA (reference sequence). CDR3 bases: TGCAGTGCTAGTACGGGGGGGAGTGCAGATACGCAGTATTTT. Amino acids: CSASTGGSADTQYF.

This clonotype was seen many times. The rearrangement links TRBV5-1 to TRBJ2-7; TRBD2 matches 11 bases. The CDR3 sequence is 14 residues long. V shed 4 bases, J shed 6 bases, and the junction held 6 bases outside the gene matches. Germline CDR1 is SGHRS and CDR2 is YFSETQ. Written as DNA, the CDR3 is TGCGCCAGCAGCCCTAGCGGGGGGATACTCGAGCAGTACTTC. Translation gives CASSPSGGILEQYF.

This clonotype was recorded many times. The rearrangement links TRBV3-1 to TRBJ2-6, with D tentatively TRBD1 or TRBD2 (5 bases each). Germline V gives CDR1 LGHDT, CDR2 YNNKEL (reference sequence). V was pared by 0 bases and J by 2 bases, with 5 bases between. CDR3 length: 15 residues. CDR3 nucleotides: TGTGCCAGCAGCCAAGAGGGGGCTGGGGCCAACGTCCTGACTTTC. Protein: CASSQEGAGANVLTF.

This clonotype was counted many times. This chain uses TRBV20-1 with TRBJ1-3; 9 nucleotides line up with TRBD1. J gave up 7 bases and V 0 bases, and 4 bases lay outside the gene matches. In germline, CDR1 is DFQATT, CDR2 SNEGSKA (reference sequence). The CDR3 is 14 residues long. CDR3 residues: CSARDGDRVNTIYF. DNA of the CDR3: TGCAGTGCTAGAGATGGGGACAGGGTGAACACCATATATTTT.

Ten or more counts support this clonotype. The CDR3 DNA sequence: TGTGCCAGCAGCCAAGAGGAAGGCTACACCTTC. This gives the protein CASSQEEGYTF. This sequence joins TRBV3-1 and TRBJ1-2; D ambiguous. This CDR3 has 11 residues. Germline assignment: CDR1 LGHDT and CDR2 YNNKEL (reference sequence). Between the trimmed V and J ends, which lost 0 bases and 8 bases, there was a span of 4 bases.

This clonotype was picked up many times. This chain links TRBV12-3 or TRBV12-4 with TRBJ2-7, with D tentatively TRBD1 (6 bases). Trimming stripped 5 bases from V and 5 bases from J, with 22 bases between. The CDR3 length is 16 residues. This CDR3 reads CASSPRPGQVFDEQYF. CDR3 in DNA: TGTGCCAGCAGTCCACGACCGGGACAAGTCTTCGACGAGCAGTACTTC.

This clonotype was seen at least ten times. This chain links TRBV6-6 with TRBJ1-1, with D uncertain. The CDR3 covers 12 residues. The ends were cut back, 10 bases at V and 0 bases at J, with 9 bases in the middle. Germline V lookup: CDR1 MNHNY, CDR2 SVGAGI (reference sequence). The CDR3 region has the DNA TGTGCCACAAGCTCAGTGAACACTGAAGCTTTCTTT. Amino acid sequence: CATSSVNTEAFF.

The J gene is TRBJ2-1, the V gene TRBV7-8; D might be TRBD1 (6 bases). This CDR3 is 14 amino acids long. Germline V lookup: CDR1 SGHVS, CDR2 FQNEAQ. V lost 1 base to trimming and J lost 7 bases, with 11 bases between them. CDR3 in amino acids: CASSLGGQGNEQFF. The DNA for the CDR3 is TGTGCCAGCAGCTTAGGAGGCCAGGGGAATGAGCAGTTCTTC.

There are many counts of this clonotype. J is TRBJ2-2 and V is TRBV12-3 or TRBV12-4; 10 nucleotides line up with TRBD2. The CDR3 is 19 amino acids. After removal of 5 bases from V and 2 bases from J, the junction contained 14 bases not matched to a gene. The CDR3: CASSPDRASGGLNTGELFF. In DNA form, the CDR3 reads TGTGCCAGCAGTCCGGACCGGGCTAGCGGGGGCCTTAACACCGGGGAGCTGTTTTTT.

This clonotype has ten or more counts. V and J are TRBV12-3 or TRBV12-4 and TRBJ2-3; D not certain. CDR3 size: 13 residues. V lost 2 bases and J 2 bases, leaving 5 bases between the germline ends. This CDR3 is CASSLTTTDTQYF. The CDR3 nucleotides are TGTGCCAGCAGTTTAACTACCACAGATACGCAGTATTTT.

The table lists this clonotype with many counts. CDR3 sequence: CASSLLAGNLGNTIYF. CDR3 nucleotides: TGTGCCAGCAGCTTACTCGCGGGCAACCTTGGAAACACCATATATTTT. The rearrangement links TRBV11-2 to TRBJ1-3, with D unresolved. This CDR3 has 16 amino acids. Trimming left V 2 bases short and J 3 bases short, with 14 bases between. Germline CDR1 SGHAT, CDR2 FQNNGV.

This clonotype was detected ten times or more. V and J are TRBV20-1 and TRBJ2-1; 13 bases align to TRBD2. This CDR3 region has 13 residues. Germline CDR1 is DFQATT and CDR2 is SNEGSKA (reference sequence). V trimming: 8 bases; J trimming: 9 bases; junction bases outside the gene matches: 7. CDR3 region: CSWGTSGVVEQFF. DNA of the CDR3: TGCAGTTGGGGGACTAGCGGGGTAGTTGAGCAGTTCTTC.

The table lists this clonotype with many counts. The rearrangement links TRBV12-3 or TRBV12-4 to TRBJ2-1; TRBD2 agrees at 14 bases. The CDR3 is 15 residues long. Trimming took 5 bases from V and 9 from J; bases not matched to a gene: 6. The CDR3 is CASSPGTSGGPEQFF. The CDR3 DNA is TGTGCCAGCAGTCCTGGGACTAGCGGGGGCCCTGAGCAGTTCTTC.

V usage is TRBV20-1 and J usage is TRBJ1-2, with 8 bases lining up with TRBD1. CDR3 length: 12 residues. From germline, CDR1 is DFQATT and CDR2 SNEGSKA (reference sequence). With V trimmed by 6 bases and J by 2 bases, 2 bases remained unmatched. The CDR3 region is CSAWTGNYGYTF. The CDR3 DNA reads as TGCAGTGCATGGACAGGGAACTATGGCTACACCTTC.

This clonotype has at least ten counts. This CDR3 is CSVDGGPVNEQFF. CDR3 in DNA: TGCAGCGTTGACGGGGGGCCGGTCAATGAGCAGTTCTTC. This sequence joins TRBV29-1 and TRBJ2-1; perhaps TRBD2 as D (7 bases). Per the germline V gene, CDR1 is SQVTM and CDR2 is ANQGSEA. V was clipped by 3 bases and J by 6 bases, with 12 bases between them. CDR3 length equals 13 residues.

This clonotype has at least ten counts. The rearrangement links TRBV20-1 to TRBJ1-3; no clear D. Germline V lookup: CDR1 DFQATT, CDR2 SNEGSKA (reference sequence). V was cut by 2 bases and J by 2 bases, with 13 bases left in between. The CDR3 runs 15 residues. The CDR3 sequence is CSARYSWGAGNTIYF. CDR3 nucleotides: TGCAGTGCTAGATATTCATGGGGAGCTGGAAACACCATATATTTT.

This clonotype is medium-sized within its sample. In nucleotides, the CDR3 is TGCAGTGCTGCAGAAGCGTTTTGGGGCACCACCTTC. It encodes CSAAEAFWGTTF. The chain employs TRBV20-1 and TRBJ1-2, with D perhaps TRBD1 (5 bases). Trimming removed 5 bases from V and 13 bases from J, with 20 bases in between. CDR1 and CDR2 (germline): DFQATT, SNEGSKA (reference sequence). CDR3 length: 12 residues.